The 32 T cell receptor beta chains below come from one sample, sequenced in a study of blood T cell repertoires in COVID-19. Assay: immunoSEQ multiplex PCR; the TCRdb copy retains only in-frame clones and omits some. The repertoire includes more than 35,000 clones, roughly 91% of them detected once, and about 5.3% sits in the top ten. Material: peripheral blood. Source of these receptors: a human donor in a cohort sampled during active COVID-19.

The rearrangement links TRBV27 to TRBJ2-1; 7 bases fit TRBD2. The J segment lost 7 bases and the V segment lost 4 bases, leaving 1 base of the junction unmatched. The CDR3 contains 12 residues. Per the germline V gene, CDR1 is MNHEY and CDR2 is SMNVEV (reference sequence). Written as DNA, the CDR3 is TGTGCCAGCAGTTGGGGGGGAAATGAGCAGTTCTTC. It specifies CASSWGGNEQFF.

The V gene is TRBV9, the J gene TRBJ2-5, with 7 nucleotides matching TRBD2. CDR3 length equals 15 residues. Germline values: CDR1 SGDLS, CDR2 YYNGEE. The V segment lost 3 bases and the J segment 4 bases; nucleotides outside the gene matches: 9. The CDR3 reads CASSGAGVRRETQYF. The CDR3 DNA reads TGTGCCAGCAGCGGGGCGGGAGTTCGGCGAGAGACCCAGTACTTC.

The chain recombines TRBV12-5 with TRBJ1-3, with D hard to call. Looked up from germline, CDR1 is LGHNT and CDR2 is FRNRAP. This CDR3 is built from 14 residues. V was trimmed by 5 bases and J by 1 base, leaving 9 bases between them. CDR3 protein: CASGASGSGNTIYF. The DNA of the CDR3 is TGTGCTAGTGGTGCGTCAGGTTCTGGAAACACCATATATTTT.

This clone was detected once. The rearrangement uses TRBV28 and TRBJ2-1; D is uncertain. The CDR3 loop spans 11 amino acids. The germline V and J ends were trimmed by 7 bases and 6 bases, with 7 bases remaining between them. Germline CDR1 and CDR2: MDHEN and SYDVKM. The CDR3 DNA reads as TGTGCCAGCATGGTGCGCAATGAGCAGTTCTTC. This encodes CASMVRNEQFF.

The J gene is TRBJ1-4, the V gene TRBV5-5; a possible D gene is TRBD1 (5 bases). The germline V gene has CDR1 SGHKS and CDR2 YYEKEE (reference sequence). Deletions cut 3 bases from V and 3 bases from J, with 15 bases between. CDR3 length: 16 amino acids. CDR3 sequence (DNA): TGTGCCAGCAGCTATGGGGCCCCGGCGGCTAATGAAAAACTGTTTTTT. This sequence encodes CASSYGAPAANEKLFF. The whole variable domain, filled in from reference TRBV5-5 and TRBJ1-4, reads DAGVTQSPTHLIKTRGQQVTLRCSPISGHKSVSWYQQVLGQGPQFIFQYYEKEERGRGNFPDRFSARQFPNYSSELNVNALLLGDSALYLCASSYGAPAANEKLFFGSGTQLSVL.

The chain links TRBV20-1 to TRBJ2-2, with D hard to call. The CDR3 consists of 10 residues. CDR1 is DFQATT, CDR2 SNEGSKA, per germline (reference sequence). The V end lost 5 bases, the J end lost 7 bases, and 5 bases lay between the germline ends. The CDR3 protein is CSAYSGELFF. CDR3 nucleotides: TGCAGTGCTTACAGCGGGGAGCTGTTTTTT.

The J gene is TRBJ2-1, the V gene TRBV5-8; 8 nucleotides agree with TRBD2. Germline CDR1 SGHTS, CDR2 YDEGEE. V shed 4 bases and J 0 bases; nucleotides not matched to a gene: 9. The CDR3 is 17 residues long. The CDR3 bases are TGTGCCAGCAGCCCCCGGACCGGGACTAGCTCCTACAATGAGCAGTTCTTC. Translation gives CASSPRTGTSSYNEQFF.

V gene TRBV7-9 combines with J gene TRBJ2-7; 9 bases are a match to TRBD2. CDR3 length equals 16 residues. Per the germline V gene, CDR1 is SEHNR and CDR2 is FQNEAQ (reference sequence). J lost 5 bases, V lost 5 bases, and 13 bases had no gene match. CDR3 protein: CASSPQGGTSIHEQYF. The CDR3, as DNA: TGTGCCAGCAGCCCCCAGGGGGGGACTAGCATACACGAGCAGTACTTC. Drawing the rest from reference TRBV7-9 and TRBJ2-7, the complete variable domain is DTGVSQNPRHKITKRGQNVTFRCDPISEHNRLYWYRQTLGQGPEFLTYFQNEAQLEKSRLLSDRFSAERPKGSFSTLEIQRTEQGDSAMYLCASSPQGGTSIHEQYFGPGTRLTVT.

The gene calls are TRBV10-2 and TRBJ2-7; 8 nucleotides line up with TRBD1. This CDR3 comprises 13 residues. The V and J ends lost 2 bases and 7 bases, in that order; junction bases with no gene match: 4. The germline CDR1 and CDR2 sequences are WSHSY and SAAADI. The CDR3 nucleotides are TGCGCCAGCAGTGAGGCCGACAGGGGAGAGCAGTACTTC. This sequence encodes CASSEADRGEQYF.

The genes are TRBV9 and TRBJ2-7; 11 nucleotides align to TRBD2. V gave up 3 bases and J gave up 6 bases; unmatched junction bases: 2. This CDR3 has 13 residues. Germline V gene lookup returns CDR1 SGDLS and CDR2 YYNGEE. The CDR3 DNA reads as TGTGCCAGCAGCGCGGGACTAGCGGCCGAGCAGTACTTC. Its translation is CASSAGLAAEQYF.

A remark on this clone: Its ends do not fully match the called genes, so a read error is possible. V gene TRBV15 combines with J gene TRBJ2-6; tentative D call: TRBD1 (6 bases). This CDR3 is built from 18 residues. Germline V gene data show CDR1 as LNHNV and CDR2 as YYDKDF (reference sequence). In nucleotides, the CDR3 is TGTGCCGCCAGCAGAGTAGAAACAGGGAGTTCTGGGGCCAACGTCCTGACTTTC. Translated, it gives CAASRVETGSSGANVLTF.

The V gene is TRBV12-5, the J gene TRBJ2-7; perhaps TRBD2 as D (6 bases). The CDR3 has 13 amino acids. V gave up 1 base and J gave up 4 bases, with 8 bases separating them. Germline loops: CDR1 LGHNT, CDR2 FRNRAP. CDR3 in DNA: TGTGCTAGTGGTTTGGCCGGGGGATACGAGCAGTACTTC. Its protein product is CASGLAGGYEQYF.

V and J are TRBV2 and TRBJ2-1; 7 bases map to TRBD2. The J segment lost 7 bases and the V segment lost 0 bases, leaving 15 bases of the junction unmatched. Germline-derived CDR1 and CDR2 are SNHLY and FYNNEI. The CDR3 has 18 residues. CDR3 DNA sequence: TGTGCCAGCAGTGAAGCGCTTCTCTTGGGCGGGAGAGGGAATGAGCAGTTCTTC. It specifies CASSEALLLGGRGNEQFF.

The chain uses TRBV7-9 and TRBJ2-1; TRBD1 matches at 11 bases. Trimming removed 4 bases from V and 4 bases from J; junction bases left unmatched: 9. The CDR3 has 17 residues. CDR1 is SEHNR and CDR2 is FQNEAQ in the germline V gene (reference sequence). The CDR3 here is CASSSLSRDRGYNEQFF. CDR3 sequence (DNA): TGTGCCAGCAGCTCACTCTCCCGGGACAGGGGGTACAATGAGCAGTTCTTC. Full variable domain (rest looked up from reference TRBV7-9 and TRBJ2-1): DTGVSQNPRHKITKRGQNVTFRCDPISEHNRLYWYRQTLGQGPEFLTYFQNEAQLEKSRLLSDRFSAERPKGSFSTLEIQRTEQGDSAMYLCASSSLSRDRGYNEQFFGPGTRLTVL.

This clone was seen a single time. CDR3: CASSLQGVTLGNTIYF. The CDR3 DNA is TGTGCCAGCAGCTTGCAGGGCGTTACTCTCGGAAACACCATATATTTT. The chain uses TRBV5-6 and TRBJ1-3; possible D gene TRBD1, 5 bases. Germline lookup yields CDR1 SGHDT and CDR2 YYEEEE. V lost 1 base and J 4 bases, leaving 15 bases between the germline ends. This CDR3 spans 16 amino acids.

This clone appeared once. This chain joins TRBV10-3 and TRBJ1-4; the match to TRBD1 covers 7 bases. CDR1 and CDR2 (germline): ENHRY, SYGVKD. This CDR3 spans 16 amino acids. V shed 0 bases and J 6 bases; nucleotides not matched to a gene: 7. CDR3 DNA sequence: TGTGCCATCAGTGAGTCGAGGAGGGGGCTGGATGAAAAACTGTTTTTT. Residues: CAISESRRGLDEKLFF.

V usage is TRBV29-1 and J usage is TRBJ1-2; tentative D call: TRBD1 (5 bases). The germline V and J ends were trimmed by 5 bases and 3 bases, with 10 bases remaining between them. Germline CDR1 reads SQVTM; CDR2 reads ANQGSEA. This CDR3 contains 12 residues. CDR3 sequence (DNA): TGCAGCGTTAGGGGTACAGACTATGGCTACACCTTC. Translated: CSVRGTDYGYTF.

J is TRBJ2-6 and V is TRBV14; maybe TRBD1 (6 bases). Germline V gene lookup returns CDR1 SGHDN and CDR2 FVKESK. Trimming took 4 bases from V and 2 from J, leaving 6 bases between them. The CDR3 is 14 amino acids. CDR3 residues: CASSRTAGANVLTF. CDR3 coding DNA: TGTGCCAGCAGCCGGACAGCTGGGGCCAACGTCCTGACTTTC.

This clone was picked up one time. The V call is TRBV19, the J call TRBJ2-1; 9 bases are shared with TRBD2. The CDR3 totals 14 residues. Germline loops: CDR1 LNHDA, CDR2 SQIVND (reference sequence). Trimming cost V 3 bases and J 12 bases; bases outside gene matches: 9. CDR3 sequence (DNA): TGTGCCAGTAGTATTGGGAGGCGGGAGGGTAGGCAGTTCTTC. Translation gives CASSIGRREGRQFF.

The chain is built from TRBV5-1 and TRBJ2-3; 11 bases fit TRBD1. In germline, CDR1 is SGHRS, CDR2 YFSETQ. The CDR3 sequence is 14 residues long. V gave up 4 bases and J gave up 4 bases; unmatched junction bases: 2. The CDR3 here is CASSGGQGADTQYF. CDR3 nucleotides: TGCGCCAGCAGCGGGGGACAGGGGGCAGATACGCAGTATTTT.

V gene TRBV9 combines with J gene TRBJ1-1; D uncertain. Deletions cut 3 bases from V and 2 bases from J, with 11 bases between. CDR1 and CDR2 (germline): SGDLS, YYNGEE. The CDR3 has 14 amino acids. CDR3 region: CASSGPTPNTEAFF. The CDR3 nucleotides are TGTGCCAGCAGCGGACCGACACCCAACACTGAAGCTTTCTTT.

This sequence joins TRBV11-3 and TRBJ2-1; 13 bases line up with TRBD2. Germline CDR1 SGHNT, CDR2 YENEEA. V lost 1 base, J lost 6 bases, and 3 bases stayed unmatched. The CDR3 is 16 amino acids. This CDR3 is CASSLGGTSGINEQFF. CDR3 DNA: TGTGCCAGCAGCTTAGGAGGGACTAGCGGGATCAATGAGCAGTTCTTC.

V and J are TRBV13 and TRBJ2-7; 9 bases map to TRBD1. Germline-derived CDR1 and CDR2 are PRHDT and FYEKMQ (reference sequence). The CDR3 runs 14 residues. Unmatched junction bases numbered 9, after V lost 6 bases and J lost 6 bases. The CDR3 loop reads CASRRGQGTSEQYF. CDR3 bases: TGTGCCAGCAGGAGGGGACAGGGCACGAGCGAGCAGTACTTC.

The chain uses TRBV2 and TRBJ2-2; TRBD1 matches at 7 bases. The CDR3 runs to 17 residues. Germline CDR1 SNHLY, CDR2 FYNNEI. V gave up 5 bases and J gave up 4 bases; unmatched junction bases: 13. CDR3 nucleotides: TGTGCCAGCAGTACGACAGAGGGGGCTCCCGTCACCGGGGAGCTGTTTTTT. This encodes CASSTTEGAPVTGELFF.

The rearrangement joins TRBV28 to TRBJ1-4; 9 bases fit TRBD1. Germline V gives CDR1 MDHEN, CDR2 SYDVKM. V gave up 8 bases and J gave up 2 bases; unmatched junction bases: 6. The CDR3 totals 15 residues. In nucleotides, the CDR3 is TGTGCCAGCGGGGACAGGGTCTACACTAATGAAAAACTGTTTTTT. This translates into CASGDRVYTNEKLFF.

The chain joins TRBV21-1 to TRBJ2-2; the table gives TRBD1 as D, unverified against the DNA. TRBV21-1 is annotated as a pseudogene. CDR3 length: 16 residues. CDR3 nucleotides: TGTGCCAGCAGCCCCGGACAGGGGTATCCGTCCGGGGAGCTGTTTTTT. Amino acids: CASSPGQGYPSGELFF.

This clone has just a few counts. The V gene is TRBV7-8, the J gene TRBJ2-5; D not certain. The CDR3 spans 10 residues. V gave up 8 bases and J gave up 2 bases, with 3 bases separating them. CDR1 SGHVS and CDR2 FQNEAQ come from the germline V gene. The CDR3 DNA sequence: TGTGCCAGCCTACAAGAGACCCAGTACTTC. Translation gives CASLQETQYF. The whole variable domain, filled in from reference TRBV7-8 and TRBJ2-5, reads GAGVSQSPRYKVAKRGQDVALRCDPISGHVSLFWYQQALGQGPEFLTYFQNEAQLDKSGLPSDRFFAERPEGSVSTLKIQRTQQEDSAVYLCASLQETQYFGPGTRLLVL.

This clone turned up a few times. The V gene is TRBV27, the J gene TRBJ2-7; weak D call: TRBD1 (5 bases). Looked up from germline, CDR1 is MNHEY and CDR2 is SMNVEV (reference sequence). V was clipped by 6 bases and J by 0 bases, with 12 bases between them. The CDR3 has 14 amino acids. CDR3 region: CASRTAKHSYEQYF. The CDR3 DNA sequence: TGTGCCAGCAGGACAGCCAAGCACTCCTACGAGCAGTACTTC.

The chain uses TRBV11-3 and TRBJ2-7, with TRBD2 matching 13 bases. Per the germline V gene, CDR1 is SGHNT and CDR2 is YENEEA. The CDR3 covers 16 residues. The V segment lost 5 bases and the J segment 2 bases; nucleotides outside the gene matches: 6. CDR3 bases: TGTGCCAGCAGCCCGGGACTAGCGGGACTTCCCTACGAGCAGTACTTC. This encodes CASSPGLAGLPYEQYF.

The chain is built from TRBV11-3 and TRBJ2-7; D might be TRBD1 (5 bases). The CDR3 has 16 amino acids. The V gene lost 5 bases and the J gene lost 6 bases, with 23 bases spanning the gap. CDR1 and CDR2 (germline): SGHNT, YENEEA. The CDR3 loop is CASSAGEAYYRSEQYF. For the CDR3, the DNA is TGTGCCAGCAGCGCTGGAGAGGCCTACTACAGGTCCGAGCAGTACTTC.

This chain links TRBV3-1 (or the pseudogene TRBV3-2) with TRBJ2-2; possible D gene TRBD2, 5 bases. CDR3 length equals 15 residues. Looked up from germline, CDR1 is LGHDT and CDR2 is YNNKEL (reference sequence). Trimming took 1 base from V and 4 from J, leaving 10 bases between them. The CDR3 nucleotides are TGTGCCAGCAGCCAAGGGACTCTCAGCACCGGGGAGCTGTTTTTT. This translates into CASSQGTLSTGELFF.

The J gene is TRBJ2-3, the V gene TRBV5-1; TRBD2 agrees at 11 bases. This CDR3 spans 17 amino acids. Trimming cost V 0 bases and J 4 bases; bases outside gene matches: 7. Germline V gene lookup returns CDR1 SGHRS and CDR2 YFSETQ. CDR3 DNA sequence: TGCGCCAGCAGCTTGGAGGGACTAGCGGTGGGGGCAGATACGCAGTATTTT. Amino acid sequence: CASSLEGLAVGADTQYF.